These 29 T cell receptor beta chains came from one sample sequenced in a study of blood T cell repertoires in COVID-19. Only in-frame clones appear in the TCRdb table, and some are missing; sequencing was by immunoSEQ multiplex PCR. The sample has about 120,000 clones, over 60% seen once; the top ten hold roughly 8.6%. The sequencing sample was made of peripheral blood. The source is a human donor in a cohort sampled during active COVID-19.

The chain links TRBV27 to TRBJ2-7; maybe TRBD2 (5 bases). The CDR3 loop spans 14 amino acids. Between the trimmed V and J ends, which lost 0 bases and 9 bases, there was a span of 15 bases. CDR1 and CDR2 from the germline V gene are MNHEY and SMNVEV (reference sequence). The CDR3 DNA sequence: TGTGCCAGCAGTTTATCCCCGAGCGGCCCTTGGCAGTACTTC. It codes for CASSLSPSGPWQYF.

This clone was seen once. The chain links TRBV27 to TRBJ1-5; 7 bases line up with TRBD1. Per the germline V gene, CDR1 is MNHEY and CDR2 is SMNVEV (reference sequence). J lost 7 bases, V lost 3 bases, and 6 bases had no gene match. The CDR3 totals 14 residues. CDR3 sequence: CASSFRDSGQPQHF. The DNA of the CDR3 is TGTGCCAGCAGTTTTAGGGACAGCGGGCAGCCCCAGCATTTT.

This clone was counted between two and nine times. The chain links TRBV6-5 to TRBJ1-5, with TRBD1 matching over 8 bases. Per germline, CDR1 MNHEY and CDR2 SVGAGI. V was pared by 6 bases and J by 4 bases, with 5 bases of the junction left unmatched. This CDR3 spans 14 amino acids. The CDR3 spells CASSLDRGNQPQHF. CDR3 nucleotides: TGTGCCAGCAGCCTCGACAGGGGAAATCAGCCCCAGCATTTT.

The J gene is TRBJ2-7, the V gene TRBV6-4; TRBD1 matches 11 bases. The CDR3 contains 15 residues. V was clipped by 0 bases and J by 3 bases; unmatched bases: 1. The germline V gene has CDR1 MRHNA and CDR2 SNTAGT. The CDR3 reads CASSDSDRGLYEQYF. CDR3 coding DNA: TGTGCCAGCAGTGACTCGGACAGGGGGCTCTACGAGCAGTACTTC.

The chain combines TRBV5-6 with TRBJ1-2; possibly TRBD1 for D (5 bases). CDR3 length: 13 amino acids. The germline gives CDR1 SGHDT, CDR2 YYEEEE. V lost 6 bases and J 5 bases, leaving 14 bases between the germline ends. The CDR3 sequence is CASNPKGLYGYTF. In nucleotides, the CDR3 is TGTGCCAGCAACCCGAAGGGACTTTATGGCTACACCTTC. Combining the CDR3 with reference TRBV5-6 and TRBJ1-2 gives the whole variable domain DAGVTQSPTHLIKTRGQQVTLRCSPKSGHDTVSWYQQALGQGPQFIFQYYEEEERQRGNFPDRFSGHQFPNYSSELNVNALLLGDSALYLCASNPKGLYGYTFGSGTRLTVV.

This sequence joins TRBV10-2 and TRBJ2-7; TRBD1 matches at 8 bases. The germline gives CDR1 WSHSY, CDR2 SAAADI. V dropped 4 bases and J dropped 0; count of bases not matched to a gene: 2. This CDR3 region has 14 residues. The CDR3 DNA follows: TGCGCCAGCAGTGGGACAGGGAGCTCCTACGAGCAGTACTTC. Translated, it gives CASSGTGSSYEQYF.

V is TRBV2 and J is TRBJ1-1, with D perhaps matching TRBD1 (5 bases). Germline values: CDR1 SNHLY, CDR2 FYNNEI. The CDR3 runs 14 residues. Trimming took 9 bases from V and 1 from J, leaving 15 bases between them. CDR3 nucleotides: TGTGCCAGACATATGACAGAGCAGAACACTGAAGCTTTCTTT. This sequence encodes CARHMTEQNTEAFF.

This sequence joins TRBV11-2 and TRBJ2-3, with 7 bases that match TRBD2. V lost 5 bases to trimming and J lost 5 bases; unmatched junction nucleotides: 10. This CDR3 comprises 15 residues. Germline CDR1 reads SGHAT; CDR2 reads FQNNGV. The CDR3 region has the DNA TGTGCCAGCAGCCTCCTCGCGGGAGTGGGAGATACGCAGTATTTT. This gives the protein CASSLLAGVGDTQYF.

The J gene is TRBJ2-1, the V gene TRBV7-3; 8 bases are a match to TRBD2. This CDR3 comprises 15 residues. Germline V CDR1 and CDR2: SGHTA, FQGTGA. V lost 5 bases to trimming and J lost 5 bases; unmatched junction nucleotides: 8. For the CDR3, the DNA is TGTGCCAGCAGCCGCGGACTAGCTCCCCACAATGAGCAGTTCTTC. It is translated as CASSRGLAPHNEQFF.

CDR3 nucleotide sequence: TGCGCCAGCAGCCAGGGCCCGAGCTCCTACGAGCAGTACTTC. It translates to CASSQGPSSYEQYF. The chain links TRBV5-1 to TRBJ2-7; possibly TRBD1 for D (5 bases). Germline V gene data show CDR1 as SGHRS and CDR2 as YFSETQ. V gave up 4 bases and J gave up 0 bases, with 11 bases separating them. This CDR3 has 14 amino acids. The variable domain in full, completed from reference TRBV5-1 and TRBJ2-7, reads KAGVTQTPRYLIKTRGQQVTLSCSPISGHRSVSWYQQTPGQGLQFLFEYFSETQRNKGNFPGRFSGRQFSNSRSEMNVSTLELGDSALYLCASSQGPSSYEQYFGPGTRLTVT.

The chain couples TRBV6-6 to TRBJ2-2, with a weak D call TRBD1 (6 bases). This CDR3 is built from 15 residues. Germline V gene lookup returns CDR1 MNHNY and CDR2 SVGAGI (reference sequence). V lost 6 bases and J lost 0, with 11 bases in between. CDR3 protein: CASSQTGSNTGELFF. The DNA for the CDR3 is TGTGCCAGCAGCCAGACAGGTTCGAACACCGGGGAGCTGTTTTTT.

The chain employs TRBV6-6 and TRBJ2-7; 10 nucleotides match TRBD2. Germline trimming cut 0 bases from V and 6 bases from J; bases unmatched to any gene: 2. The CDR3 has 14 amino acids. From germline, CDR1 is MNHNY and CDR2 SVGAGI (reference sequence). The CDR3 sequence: CASSYSSGRSEQYF. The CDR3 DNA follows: TGTGCCAGCAGTTACTCTAGCGGGAGGAGCGAGCAGTACTTC.

The CDR3 loop reads CASTPAGLYEQYF. CDR3 bases: TGTGCCAGCACCCCCGCAGGGCTTTACGAGCAGTACTTC. This chain connects TRBV25-1 to TRBJ2-7, with a tentative D call TRBD1 (5 bases). Trimming shortened V by 7 bases and J by 4 bases, and 14 bases separated the two germline ends. The CDR3 is 13 residues long. Germline V gene sequence: CDR1 MGHDK, CDR2 SYGVNS.

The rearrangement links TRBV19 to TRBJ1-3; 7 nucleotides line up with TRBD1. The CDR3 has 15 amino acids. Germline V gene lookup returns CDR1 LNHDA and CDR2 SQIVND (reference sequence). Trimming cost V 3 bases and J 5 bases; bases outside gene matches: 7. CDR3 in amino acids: CASSILGQARNTIYF. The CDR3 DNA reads TGTGCCAGTAGTATTCTTGGACAGGCGAGAAACACCATATATTTT.

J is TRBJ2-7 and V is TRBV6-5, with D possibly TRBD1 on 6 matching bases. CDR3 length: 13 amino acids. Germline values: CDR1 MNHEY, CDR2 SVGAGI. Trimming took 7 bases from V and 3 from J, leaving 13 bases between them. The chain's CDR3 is CASTPDSGYEQYF. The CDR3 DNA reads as TGTGCCAGCACTCCGGACAGCGGCTACGAGCAGTACTTC.

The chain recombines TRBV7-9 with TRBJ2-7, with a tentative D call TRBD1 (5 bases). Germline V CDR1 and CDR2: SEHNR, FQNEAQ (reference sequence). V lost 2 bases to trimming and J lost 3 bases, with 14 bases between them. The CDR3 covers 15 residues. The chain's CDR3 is CASSLNQGIHYEQYF. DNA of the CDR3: TGTGCCAGCAGCTTAAATCAGGGAATACACTACGAGCAGTACTTC.

As DNA, the CDR3 is TGTGCCAGCAGCTTCTCCGGGACAGGAACCGAGCAGTACTTC. Translated: CASSFSGTGTEQYF. The rearrangement links TRBV7-9 to TRBJ2-7, with 8 positions matching TRBD1. In germline, CDR1 is SEHNR, CDR2 FQNEAQ (reference sequence). The CDR3 is 14 amino acids. Trimming cost V 3 bases and J 6 bases; bases outside gene matches: 7.

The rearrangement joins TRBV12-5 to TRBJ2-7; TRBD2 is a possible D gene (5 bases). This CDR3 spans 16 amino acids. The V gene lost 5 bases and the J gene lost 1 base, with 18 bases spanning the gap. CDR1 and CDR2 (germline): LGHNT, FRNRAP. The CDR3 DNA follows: TGTGCTAGTGGTCCCTCCGTGGGGAGCGGTTCCTACGAGCAGTACTTC. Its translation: CASGPSVGSGSYEQYF. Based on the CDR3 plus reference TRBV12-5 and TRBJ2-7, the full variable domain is DARVTQTPRHKVTEMGQEVTMRCQPILGHNTVFWYRQTMMQGLELLAYFRNRAPLDDSGMPKDRFSAEMPDATLATLKIQPSEPRDSAVYFCASGPSVGSGSYEQYFGPGTRLTVT.

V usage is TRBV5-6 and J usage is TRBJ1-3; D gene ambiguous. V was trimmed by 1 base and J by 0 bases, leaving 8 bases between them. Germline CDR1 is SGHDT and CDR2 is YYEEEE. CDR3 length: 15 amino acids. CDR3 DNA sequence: TGTGCCAGCAGCTTGTTGTCGTTCTCTGGAAACACCATATATTTT. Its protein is CASSLLSFSGNTIYF.

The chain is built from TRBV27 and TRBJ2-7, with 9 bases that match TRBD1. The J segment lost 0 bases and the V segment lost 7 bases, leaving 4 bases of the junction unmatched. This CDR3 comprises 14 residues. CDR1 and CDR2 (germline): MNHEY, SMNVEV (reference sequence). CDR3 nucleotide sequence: TGTGCCAGCACCCAGACAGGGGGCTCCTACGAGCAGTACTTC. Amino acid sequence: CASTQTGGSYEQYF.

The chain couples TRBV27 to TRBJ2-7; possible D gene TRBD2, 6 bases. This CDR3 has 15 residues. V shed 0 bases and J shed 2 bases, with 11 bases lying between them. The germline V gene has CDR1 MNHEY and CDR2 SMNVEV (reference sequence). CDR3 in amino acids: CASSLSGTSPYEQYF. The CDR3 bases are TGTGCCAGCAGTTTATCCGGGACTTCTCCCTACGAGCAGTACTTC.

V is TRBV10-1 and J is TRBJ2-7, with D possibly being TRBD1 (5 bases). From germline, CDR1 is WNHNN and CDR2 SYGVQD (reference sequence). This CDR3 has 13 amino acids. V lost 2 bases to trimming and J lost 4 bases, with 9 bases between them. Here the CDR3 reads CASSETTGYEQYF. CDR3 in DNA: TGCGCCAGCAGTGAGACTACAGGTTACGAGCAGTACTTC.

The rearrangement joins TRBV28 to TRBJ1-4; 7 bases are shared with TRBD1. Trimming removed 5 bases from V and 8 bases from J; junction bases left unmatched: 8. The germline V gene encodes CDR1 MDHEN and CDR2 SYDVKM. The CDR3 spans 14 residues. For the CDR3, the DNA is TGTGCCAGCAGTCCGCTTAACAGGGGAGAAAAACTGTTTTTT. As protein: CASSPLNRGEKLFF.

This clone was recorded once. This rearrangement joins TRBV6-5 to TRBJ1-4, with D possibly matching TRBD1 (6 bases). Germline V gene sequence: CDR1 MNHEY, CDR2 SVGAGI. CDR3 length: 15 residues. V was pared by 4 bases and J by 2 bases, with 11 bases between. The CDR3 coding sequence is TGTGCCAGCAGTTTACAGGGTGGGACTAATGAAAAACTGTTTTTT. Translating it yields CASSLQGGTNEKLFF.

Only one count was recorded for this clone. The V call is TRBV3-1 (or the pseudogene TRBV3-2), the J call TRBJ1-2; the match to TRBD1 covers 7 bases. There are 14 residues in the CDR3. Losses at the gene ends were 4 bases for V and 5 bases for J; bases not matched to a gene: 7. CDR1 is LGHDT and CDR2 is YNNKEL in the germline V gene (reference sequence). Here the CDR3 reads CASSPGDSLYGYTF. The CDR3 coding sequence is TGTGCCAGCAGCCCGGGGGACAGCCTGTATGGCTACACCTTC.

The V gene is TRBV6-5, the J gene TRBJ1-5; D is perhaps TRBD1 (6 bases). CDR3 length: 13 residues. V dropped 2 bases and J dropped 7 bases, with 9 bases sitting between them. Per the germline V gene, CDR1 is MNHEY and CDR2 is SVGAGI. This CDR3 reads CASSYGTRQPQHF. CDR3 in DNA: TGTGCCAGCAGTTACGGGACACGACAGCCCCAGCATTTT.

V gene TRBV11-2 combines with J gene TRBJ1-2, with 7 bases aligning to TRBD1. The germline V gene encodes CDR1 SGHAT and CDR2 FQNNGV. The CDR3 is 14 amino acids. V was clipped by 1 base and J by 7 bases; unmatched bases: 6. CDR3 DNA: TGTGCCAGCAGCTTAGCACAGGGGACTTTTGGCTACACCTTC. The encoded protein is CASSLAQGTFGYTF.

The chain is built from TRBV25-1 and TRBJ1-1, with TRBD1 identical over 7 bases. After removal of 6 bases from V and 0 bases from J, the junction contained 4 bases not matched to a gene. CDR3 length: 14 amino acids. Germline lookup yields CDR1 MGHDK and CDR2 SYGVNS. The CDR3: CASSPGGMNTEAFF. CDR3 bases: TGTGCCAGCAGCCCAGGGGGGATGAACACTGAAGCTTTCTTT.

The CDR3 loop is CASSLGTESNQPQHF. DNA of the CDR3: TGTGCCAGCAGCTTGGGGACAGAGAGCAATCAGCCCCAGCATTTT. V usage is TRBV5-7 and J usage is TRBJ1-5; weak D call: TRBD1 (6 bases). TRBV5-7 is known as an ORF, though its function is uncertain. CDR3 length equals 15 residues. The V end was cut by 0 bases, the J end by 1 base, with 8 bases between.